The clone carrying this T cell receptor (beta chain) showed up just once. The source of the sample is a study of shared clonotypes between healthy human individuals. Sequencing used immunoSEQ multiplex PCR; TCRdb keeps in-frame clones, though not all of them. The sample comprises roughly 2 million clones, around 95% of which are singletons, and more than 0.1% rests with the top ten. Trimming at V came to 4 bases and at J to 4 bases, leaving 2 bases not matched to a gene. Germline V gene data show CDR1 as MDHEN and CDR2 as SYDVKM. The CDR3 spans 15 residues. The receptor was isolated from a man between 18 and 35 years old in good health. V usage is TRBV28 and J usage is TRBJ2-7; 15 nucleotides align to TRBD2. The sequenced material came from naive CD4+ T cells sorted from blood. Subset indicated: CD45RA+ positively selected. The CDR3 DNA reads TGTGCCAGCAGTTACGGGACTAGCGGGAGGTACGAGCAGTACTTC. Translated: CASSYGTSGRYEQYF.